This TCR beta chain came from a study of T cell repertoires in cytomegalovirus infection. Study-level results: Identification of carriers of CMV plus the relevant HLA was achieved through cumulative public TCR beta family frequency.

To note about this clonotype: What it binds is unknown.

The V gene's germline CDR1 is MDHEN and CDR2 SYDVKM. The CDR3 has 15 amino acids. V trimming: 3 bases; J trimming: 5 bases; junction bases outside the gene matches: 9. MiXCR, applied by TCRdb to the reads, yields one record per CDR3 protein. Altogether roughly 860,000 distinct CDR3 sequences are present, 30% to 35% being singletons, with the ten largest covering roughly an eighth. This clonotype was obtained from a human donor in good health (CMV status not recorded). Some clones in this sample may be carry-over from other donors' samples. This specimen consisted of cultured CD8+ T cells from PBMCs, obtained from culture after CMV antigen stimulation. The chain carries TRBV28 and TRBJ1-1; TRBD1 agrees at 7 bases. The CDR3 nucleotides are TGTGCCAGCAGTTTCCAACCCACAGGGGAAACTGAAGCTTTCTTT. It yields the protein CASSFQPTGETEAFF.